Listed below are T cell receptor beta chains from one sample, sequenced in a study of breast tumors, draining lymph nodes, adjacent tissues. TCRdb independently ran MiXCR on the multiplex PCR reads; one entry per CDR3 protein. The sample carries 200,000 or so distinct CDR3 sequences, roughly 31% recorded once. The specimen sequenced was axillary lymph node tissue. These receptors all come from a female donor with breast cancer. Some clones in this sample may be carry-over from other donors' samples. Both conserved end residues are part of each CDR3. The D gene is left open where the match is weak. Size is stated for part of the rows, as once, few or many counts, or as a class when the clone is expanded.

V gene,J gene,D gene,clone size,CDR3 protein,CDR3 DNA
TRBV2,TRBJ1-2,TRBD1,many,CASRGQGGGYGYTF,TGTGCCAGCAGGGGACAGGGGGGAGGCTATGGCTACACCTTC
TRBV20-1,TRBJ2-7,TRBD1,many,CSAPDRDLGLYEQYF,TGCAGTGCTCCTGACAGGGACCTCGGTCTCTACGAGCAGTACTTC
TRBV19,TRBJ1-2,TRBD1,many,CASSSDRGRGGYTF,TGTGCCAGTAGTTCGGACAGGGGGCGCGGGGGCTACACCTTC
TRBV19,TRBJ1-4,TRBD1,once,CASNPGTGSGKLFF,TGTGCCAGTAACCCAGGGACAGGGAGTGGAAAACTGTTTTTT
TRBV7-7,TRBJ2-1,TRBD2,-,CASSLYLGTSGGRYNEQFF,TGTGCTAGCAGCTTGTACCTTGGGACTAGCGGGGGCCGGTACAATGAGCAGTTCTTC
TRBV5-6,TRBJ2-5,TRBD2,many,CASSSLSGGTETQYF,TGTGCCAGCAGCTCTCTTTCGGGAGGGACGGAGACCCAGTACTTC
TRBV30,TRBJ2-1,-,-,CAWRRGGGQNEQFF,TGTGCCTGGAGAAGGGGGGGGGGCCAGAATGAGCAGTTCTTC
TRBV11-2,TRBJ2-3,TRBD2,many,CASSLDKERDFTDTQYF,TGTGCCAGCAGCTTAGATAAGGAGCGGGACTTCACAGATACGCAGTATTTT
TRBV6-1,TRBJ2-1,TRBD2,few,CASSGGLAGGPGSNEQFF,TGTGCCAGCAGTGGGGGACTAGCGGGGGGGCCAGGATCCAATGAGCAGTTCTTC
TRBV20-1,TRBJ1-2,TRBD1,many,CSVLTTGGGSYTF,TGCAGTGTACTAACTACAGGGGGCGGTAGCTACACCTTC
TRBV20-1,TRBJ2-7,-,few,CSANPDISYEQYF,TGCAGTGCCAATCCCGACATCTCCTACGAGCAGTACTTC
TRBV5-6,TRBJ1-1,-,-,CASRRGGNTEAFF,TGTGCCAGCAGGAGGGGTGGGAACACTGAAGCTTTCTTT
TRBV20-1,TRBJ2-3,-,many,CSAREGNLGDTQYF,TGCAGTGCTAGAGAGGGGAATTTGGGAGATACGCAGTATTTT
TRBV7-9,TRBJ1-1,-,-,CASSPDRGKNTEAFF,TGTGCCAGCAGCCCCGACCGCGGGAAGAACACTGAAGCTTTCTTT
TRBV6-5,TRBJ1-6,-,-,CASSTPLGDQGALHF,TGTGCCAGCAGTACGCCATTGGGGGACCAAGGAGCCCTCCACTTT
TRBV6-4,TRBJ2-2,-,-,CASGPPRGLSTGELFF,TGTGCCAGCGGTCCCCCCAGGGGCTTGAGCACCGGGGAGCTGTTTTTT
TRBV20-1,TRBJ2-3,-,many,CSVRSGSVDTQYF,TGCAGTGTTAGATCCGGGAGTGTAGATACGCAGTATTTT
TRBV5-1,TRBJ1-2,-,many,CASSVDGSGYTF,TGCGCCAGCAGCGTGGACGGGTCGGGCTACACCTTC
TRBV6-2/TRBV6-3,TRBJ2-7,TRBD2,many,CASSAQRGLYEQYF,TGTGCCAGCAGTGCTCAGCGGGGGCTCTACGAGCAGTACTTC
TRBV29-1,TRBJ2-7,-,-,CSVGYEQYF,TGCAGCGTCGGGTACGAGCAGTACTTC
TRBV6-2/TRBV6-3,TRBJ1-2,-,-,CATRAGGYGYTF,TGTGCCACCAGAGCGGGGGGCTATGGCTACACCTTC
TRBV19,TRBJ2-5,TRBD1,many,CASSMDRDLETQYF,TGTGCCAGTAGTATGGACAGGGACCTAGAGACCCAGTACTTC
TRBV13,TRBJ2-2,-,many,CASSYDKAGELFF,TGTGCCAGCAGCTACGACAAGGCCGGGGAGCTGTTTTTT
TRBV11-3,TRBJ2-2,TRBD2,many,CASSSIGTSANGELFF,TGTGCCAGCAGCTCCATCGGGACTAGCGCTAACGGGGAGCTGTTTTTT
TRBV2,TRBJ2-3,-,many,CASRLSEHTQYF,TGTGCCAGCAGGTTGAGCGAGCATACGCAGTATTTT
TRBV11-2,TRBJ2-5,TRBD1,-,CASSAQGPWAKETQYF,TGTGCCAGCAGCGCACAGGGGCCCTGGGCTAAAGAGACCCAGTACTTC
TRBV5-1,TRBJ2-2,-,-,CASSIEDTAGTGELFF,TGCGCCAGCAGCATTGAAGACACCGCGGGCACCGGGGAGCTGTTTTTT
TRBV25-1,TRBJ1-6,TRBD1,-,CASSARKGTGGSVLHF,TGTGCCAGCAGTGCCCGTAAGGGGACAGGGGGTTCCGTCCTCCACTTT
TRBV7-2,TRBJ1-2,TRBD1,few,CASSPQGARGYGYPF,TGTGCCAGCAGCCCTCAGGGGGCGCGGGGCTATGGCTACCCCTTC
TRBV18,TRBJ1-2,TRBD1,-,CTSSLPGQGEYGYTF,TGTACCAGCTCACTCCCGGGACAGGGGGAGTATGGCTACACCTTC
TRBV5-8,TRBJ1-2,-,many,CASSLYLGENTF,TGTGCCAGCAGCTTATACCTCGGGGAAAACACCTTC
TRBV5-1,TRBJ1-2,-,many,CASSLAGRENYGYTF,TGCGCCAGCAGCTTGGCGGGCAGGGAAAACTATGGCTACACCTTC
TRBV9,TRBJ1-2,-,many,CASSVVPGNYGYTF,TGTGCCAGCAGCGTAGTTCCGGGTAACTATGGCTACACCTTC
TRBV6-2/TRBV6-3,TRBJ2-7,-,few,CASSYSRGLGYEQYF,TGTGCCAGCAGTTACTCGAGGGGATTGGGGTACGAGCAGTACTTC
TRBV20-1,TRBJ2-6,-,-,CSARDTGVLTF,TGCAGTGCTAGAGACACAGGAGTCCTGACTTTC